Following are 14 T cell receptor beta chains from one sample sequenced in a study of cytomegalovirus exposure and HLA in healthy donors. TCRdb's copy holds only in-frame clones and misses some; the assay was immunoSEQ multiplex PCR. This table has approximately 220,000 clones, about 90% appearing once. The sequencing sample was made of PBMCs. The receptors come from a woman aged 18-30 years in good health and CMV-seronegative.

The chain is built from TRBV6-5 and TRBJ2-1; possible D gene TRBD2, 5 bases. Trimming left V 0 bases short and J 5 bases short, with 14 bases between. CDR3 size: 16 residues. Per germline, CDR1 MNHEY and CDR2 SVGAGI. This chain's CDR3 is CASSYSKGTSDNEQFF. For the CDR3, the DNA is TGTGCCAGCAGTTACTCGAAGGGTACTAGTGACAATGAGCAGTTCTTC.

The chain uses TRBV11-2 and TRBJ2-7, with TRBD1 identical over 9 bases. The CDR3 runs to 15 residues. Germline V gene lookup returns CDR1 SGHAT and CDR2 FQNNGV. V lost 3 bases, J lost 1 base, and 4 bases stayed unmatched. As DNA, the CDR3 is TGTGCCAGCAGCTTCGGGACAGGGACTTCCTACGAGCAGTACTTC. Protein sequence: CASSFGTGTSYEQYF.

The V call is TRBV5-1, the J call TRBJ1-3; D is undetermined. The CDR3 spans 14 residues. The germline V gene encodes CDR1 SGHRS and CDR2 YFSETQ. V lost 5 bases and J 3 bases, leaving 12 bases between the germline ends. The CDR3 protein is CASSQGEIGNTIYF. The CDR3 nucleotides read TGCGCCAGCAGTCAAGGAGAAATTGGAAACACCATATATTTT.

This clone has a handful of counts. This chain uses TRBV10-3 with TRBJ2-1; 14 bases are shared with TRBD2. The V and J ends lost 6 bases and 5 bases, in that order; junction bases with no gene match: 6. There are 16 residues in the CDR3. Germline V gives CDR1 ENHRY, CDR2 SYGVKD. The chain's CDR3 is CAIRGTSGSDDNEQFF. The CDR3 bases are TGTGCCATCAGGGGGACTAGCGGGAGTGACGACAATGAGCAGTTCTTC.

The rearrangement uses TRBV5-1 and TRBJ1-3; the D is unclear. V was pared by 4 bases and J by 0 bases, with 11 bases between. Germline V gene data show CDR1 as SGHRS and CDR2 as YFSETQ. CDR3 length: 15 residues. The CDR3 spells CASSGGTGSGNTIYF. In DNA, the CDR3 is TGCGCCAGCAGCGGTGGTACTGGCTCTGGAAACACCATATATTTT.

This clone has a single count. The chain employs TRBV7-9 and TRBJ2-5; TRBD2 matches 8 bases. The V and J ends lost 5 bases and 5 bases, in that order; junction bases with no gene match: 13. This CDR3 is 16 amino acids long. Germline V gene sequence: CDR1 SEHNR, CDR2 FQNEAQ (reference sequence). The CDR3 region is CASSRTGLPGGETQYF. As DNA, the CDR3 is TGTGCCAGCAGCAGAACGGGACTACCGGGGGGGGAGACCCAGTACTTC.

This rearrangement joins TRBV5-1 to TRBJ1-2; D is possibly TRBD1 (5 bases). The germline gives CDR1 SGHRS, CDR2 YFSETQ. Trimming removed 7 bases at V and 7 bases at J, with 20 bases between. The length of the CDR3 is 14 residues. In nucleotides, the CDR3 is TGCGCCAGCGGGGGAGGGAATGCGGGACTTGGCTACACCTTC. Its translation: CASGGGNAGLGYTF.

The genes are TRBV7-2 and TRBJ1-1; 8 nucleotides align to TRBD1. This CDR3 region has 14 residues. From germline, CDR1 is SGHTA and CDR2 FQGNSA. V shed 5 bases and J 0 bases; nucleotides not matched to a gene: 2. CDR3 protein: CASSKDRVNTEAFF. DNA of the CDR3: TGTGCCAGCAGCAAGGACAGGGTGAACACTGAAGCTTTCTTT.

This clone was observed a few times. The CDR3 loop is CATSRSRDRGYSDIQYF. CDR3 DNA sequence: TGTGCCACCAGCAGATCCCGGGACAGGGGATATTCGGACATTCAGTACTTC. The gene calls are TRBV15 and TRBJ2-4, with TRBD1 identical over 10 bases. Germline lookup yields CDR1 LNHNV and CDR2 YYDKDF (reference sequence). The CDR3 runs to 17 residues. Trimming cost V 2 bases and J 8 bases; bases outside gene matches: 12.

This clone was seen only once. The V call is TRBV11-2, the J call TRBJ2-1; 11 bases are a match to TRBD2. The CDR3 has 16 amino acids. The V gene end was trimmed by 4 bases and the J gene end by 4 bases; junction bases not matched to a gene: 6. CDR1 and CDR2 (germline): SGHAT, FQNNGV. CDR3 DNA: TGTGCCAGCAGCTCCGTAGCGGGAGGGCGTTACAATGAGCAGTTCTTC. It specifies CASSSVAGGRYNEQFF.

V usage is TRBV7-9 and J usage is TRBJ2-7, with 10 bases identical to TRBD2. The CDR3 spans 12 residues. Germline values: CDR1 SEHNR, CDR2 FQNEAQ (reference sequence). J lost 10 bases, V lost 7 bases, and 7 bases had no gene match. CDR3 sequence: CASNPLAGNQYF. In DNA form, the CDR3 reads TGTGCCAGCAACCCACTAGCGGGGAACCAGTACTTC.

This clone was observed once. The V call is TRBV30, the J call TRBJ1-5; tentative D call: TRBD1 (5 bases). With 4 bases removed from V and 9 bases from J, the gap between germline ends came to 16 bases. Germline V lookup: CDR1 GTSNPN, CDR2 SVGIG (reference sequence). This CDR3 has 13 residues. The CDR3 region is CAWMGPGSGPQHF. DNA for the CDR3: TGTGCCTGGATGGGGCCCGGGAGTGGGCCCCAGCATTTT.

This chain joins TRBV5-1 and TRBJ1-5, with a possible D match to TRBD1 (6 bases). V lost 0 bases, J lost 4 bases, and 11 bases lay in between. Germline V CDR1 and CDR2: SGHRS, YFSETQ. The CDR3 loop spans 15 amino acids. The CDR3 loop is CASSLGGQRNQPQHF. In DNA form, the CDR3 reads TGCGCCAGCAGCTTGGGTGGACAGCGGAATCAGCCCCAGCATTTT.

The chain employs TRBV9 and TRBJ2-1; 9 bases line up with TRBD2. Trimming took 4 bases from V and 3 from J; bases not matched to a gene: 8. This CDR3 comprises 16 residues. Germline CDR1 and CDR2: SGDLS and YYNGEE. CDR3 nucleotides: TGTGCCAGCAGCCTCAAACTAGCGGGTATCTACAATGAGCAGTTCTTC. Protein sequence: CASSLKLAGIYNEQFF.